The clone carrying this TCR beta chain was recorded many times. The antigen is undetermined. Healthy donors of bone marrow made up the group. The CDR3 has 12 amino acids. V dropped 4 bases and J dropped 8 bases, with 11 bases sitting between them. Per germline, CDR1 MNHEY and CDR2 SVGAGI. These data belong to a study of cytomegalovirus exposure and HLA in healthy donors. On the study more broadly: Early released data had tens of millions of unique TCRs, all coming from HLA-typed donors.

Study results and caveats: The authors later found most CMV-associated TCR beta chains appeared HLA-restricted.

60 Vbeta and 13 Jbeta primers were used in PCR. TCRdb keeps only in-frame clones here, not all; method: immunoSEQ multiplex PCR. The table includes over 65,000 clones, 60% to 80% detected once. The chain combines TRBV6-5 with TRBJ1-2; no clear D gene. Sequences were obtained from PBMCs. The sequence was collected from a man aged 45 to 65 in good health and CMV-seronegative. CDR3 sequence: CASSSSAGGYTF. The CDR3 DNA is TGTGCCAGCAGTTCCTCAGCGGGAGGCTACACCTTC.